Listed here are 10 T cell receptor beta chains from one sample, sequenced in a study of blood T cells in healthy people across ages. Primers used in a second PCR of roughly 7 to 11 cycles were a sample-barcoded 5' primer and a J-beta primer mix. MiXCR was run by TCRdb on the 5' RACE reads, yielding one entry per CDR3 protein. The table lists hundreds of thousands of distinct CDR3 sequences, about 50% of them singletons. Sequencing was done on a sample of blood. All receptors derive from a woman aged 80 or over in good health.

This clonotype appeared many times. The chain carries TRBV10-3 and TRBJ2-7, with 8 bases aligning to TRBD1. From germline, CDR1 is ENHRY and CDR2 SYGVKD. CDR3 length equals 13 residues. J gave up 6 bases and V 5 bases, and 6 bases lay outside the gene matches. This CDR3 is CAISLDRGSEQYF. For the CDR3, the DNA is TGTGCCATCAGTTTAGACAGGGGTAGCGAGCAGTACTTC.

This rearrangement joins TRBV2 to TRBJ2-7, with 9 bases lining up with TRBD1. CDR3 length: 14 amino acids. V lost 6 bases and J lost 6; bases outside the gene matches: 9. Looked up from germline, CDR1 is SNHLY and CDR2 is FYNNEI. The CDR3 bases are TGTGCCAGCAGGGCGGGACAGGGCATAGGCGAGCAGTACTTC. Amino acid sequence: CASRAGQGIGEQYF.

This clonotype came up many times. This chain uses TRBV7-2 with TRBJ1-2; D gene unclear. The CDR3 loop spans 16 amino acids. Germline V lookup: CDR1 SGHTA, CDR2 FQGNSA. V was pared by 0 bases and J by 4 bases, with 15 bases between. The CDR3 spells CASSLAREVFTYGYTF. CDR3 coding DNA: TGTGCCAGCAGCTTAGCTCGCGAGGTGTTCACCTATGGCTACACCTTC.

This clonotype was counted ten times or more. J is TRBJ2-1 and V is TRBV27; D is uncertain. CDR3 length: 16 amino acids. The V gene lost 5 bases and the J gene lost 0 bases, with 14 bases spanning the gap. Germline V gives CDR1 MNHEY, CDR2 SMNVEV (reference sequence). For the CDR3, the DNA is TGTGCCAGCAGTCCCTCTCGGCCTCGCTCCTACAATGAGCAGTTCTTC. Amino acid sequence: CASSPSRPRSYNEQFF.

Details on this clonotype: The junction differs from germline at one of its ends, possibly a read error. For the CDR3, the DNA is TGTGCCACCAGTGATCTAGACACCTTTAACACCGGGGGGCTGTTTTTT. Its translation: CATSDLDTFNTGGLFF. The V call is TRBV24-1, the J call TRBJ2-2; a possible D gene is TRBD2 (6 bases). Per germline, CDR1 KGHDR and CDR2 SFDVKD. The CDR3 extends over 16 amino acids.

This clonotype was found many times. J is TRBJ2-1 and V is TRBV28; TRBD2 is a possible D gene (5 bases). The CDR3 sequence is 12 residues long. Trimming took off 6 bases at V and 10 bases at J, with 13 bases between the two ends. Germline V CDR1 and CDR2: MDHEN, SYDVKM. The CDR3 spells CASSSTIGEQFF. The CDR3 region has the DNA TGTGCCAGCAGCTCGACTATCGGGGAGCAGTTCTTC. The full variable domain, with the rest looked up from reference TRBV28 and TRBJ2-1, is DVKVTQSSRYLVKRTGEKVFLECVQDMDHENMFWYRQDPGLGLRLIYFSYDVKMKEKGDIPEGYSVSREKKERFSLILESASTNQTSMYLCASSSTIGEQFFGPGTRLTVL.

This clonotype was found many times. The chain combines TRBV18 with TRBJ2-5, with D unresolved. V shed 3 bases and J shed 0 bases, with 5 bases lying between them. Germline loops: CDR1 KGHSH, CDR2 LQKENI. The CDR3 consists of 13 residues. CDR3 DNA sequence: TGTGCCAGCTCACCGGTAGACCAAGAGACCCAGTACTTC. It encodes CASSPVDQETQYF. Complete variable domain (other parts from reference TRBV18 and TRBJ2-5): NAGVMQNPRHLVRRRGQEARLRCSPMKGHSHVYWYRQLPEEGLKFMVYLQKENIIDESGMPKERFSAEFPKEGPSILRIQQVVRGDSAAYFCASSPVDQETQYFGPGTRLLVL.

To note about this clonotype: A read error may account for a junction end that differs from germline. This rearrangement joins TRBV15 to TRBJ1-1; 8 nucleotides agree with TRBD1. Germline loops: CDR1 LNHNV, CDR2 YYDKDF (reference sequence). This CDR3 has 13 amino acids. CDR3 sequence: CVTSRGTGLEAFF. CDR3 DNA sequence: TGTGTCACCAGCAGAGGGACAGGCCTTGAAGCTTTCTTT.

Of note for this clonotype: A much larger clone is a single base away; this may be a read error. The chain carries TRBV3-1 and TRBJ2-3, with 10 bases lining up with TRBD2. With V trimmed by 4 bases and J by 4 bases, 11 bases remained unmatched. Per the germline V gene, CDR1 is LGHDT and CDR2 is YNNKEL (reference sequence). The CDR3 consists of 17 residues. CDR3 amino acids: CASSPQTSGHSADTQYF. CDR3 bases: TGTGCCAGCAGCCCCCAGACTAGCGGGCATAGCGCAGATACGCAGTATTTT.

The chain employs TRBV29-1 and TRBJ2-3, with TRBD2 matching 8 bases. V trimming: 3 bases; J trimming: 0 bases; junction bases outside the gene matches: 5. The CDR3 loop spans 15 amino acids. Looked up from germline, CDR1 is SQVTM and CDR2 is ANQGSEA. CDR3 loop: CSVDGGGGSTDTQYF. CDR3 DNA sequence: TGCAGCGTTGACGGGGGGGGTGGGAGCACAGATACGCAGTATTTT.